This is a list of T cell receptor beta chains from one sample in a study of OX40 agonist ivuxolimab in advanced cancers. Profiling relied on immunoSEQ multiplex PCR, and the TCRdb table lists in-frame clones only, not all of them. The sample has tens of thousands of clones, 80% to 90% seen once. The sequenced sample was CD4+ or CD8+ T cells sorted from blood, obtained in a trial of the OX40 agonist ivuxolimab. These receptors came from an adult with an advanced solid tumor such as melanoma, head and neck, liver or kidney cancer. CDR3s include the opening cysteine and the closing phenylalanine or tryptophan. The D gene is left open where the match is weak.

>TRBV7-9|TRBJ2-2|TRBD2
TGTGCCAGCAGCTTCGGGCTAGCGGGAATGCGGGAGCTGTTTTTT
CASSFGLAGMRELFF
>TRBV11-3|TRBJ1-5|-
TGTGCCAGCAGCTCAGGACAGATTAGGTATAGCAATCAGCCCCAGCATTTT
CASSSGQIRYSNQPQHF
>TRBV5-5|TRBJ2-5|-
TGTGCCAGCAGCTTGGCGGAGACCCAGTACTTC
CASSLAETQYF
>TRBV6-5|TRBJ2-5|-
TGTGCCAGCAGTCGAGAGGGGGGTACGTGGGACCAGTACTTC
CASSREGGTWDQYF
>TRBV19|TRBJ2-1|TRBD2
TGTGCCAGTAGTATAGGGATTAGCGGGAGAGATGAGCAGTTCTTC
CASSIGISGRDEQFF
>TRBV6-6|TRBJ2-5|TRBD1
TGTGCCAGCAGTCCCTGGGGACAGCAAGAGACCCAGTACTTC
CASSPWGQQETQYF
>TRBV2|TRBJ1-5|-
TGTGCCAGCAGTGAATTTCGGGGGAGCAATCAGCCCCAGCATTTT
CASSEFRGSNQPQHF
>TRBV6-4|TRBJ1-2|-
TGTGCCAGCAGTGACTCGAAGTATCGCTACACCTTC
CASSDSKYRYTF
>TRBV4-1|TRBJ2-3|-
TGCGCCAGCAGCCATAAGGATACGCAGTATTTT
CASSHKDTQYF
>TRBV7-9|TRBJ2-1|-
TGTGCCAGCAGCTTAGCAGGGGTTTCCTACAATGAGCAGTTCTTC
CASSLAGVSYNEQFF
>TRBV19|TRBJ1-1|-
TGTGCCAGTAGTTCGGGACGTTACGCGAACACTGAAGCTTTCTTT
CASSSGRYANTEAFF
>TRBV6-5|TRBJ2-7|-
TGTGCCAGCAAAGGCCCCAGATCCTACGAGCAGTACTTC
CASKGPRSYEQYF
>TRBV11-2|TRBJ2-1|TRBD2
TGTGCCAGCAGCTATCCCAGGGGGGAGCGGGAGGAGTACAATGAGCAGTTCTTC
CASSYPRGEREEYNEQFF
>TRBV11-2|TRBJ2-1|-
TGTGCCAGCAGCAGTCGAGAGGCCCTGGGGGGATACAATGAGCAGTTCTTC
CASSSREALGGYNEQFF
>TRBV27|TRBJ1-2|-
TGTGCCAGCAGCTTATCGGCAGGGTCCCCCTATGGCTACACCTTC
CASSLSAGSPYGYTF